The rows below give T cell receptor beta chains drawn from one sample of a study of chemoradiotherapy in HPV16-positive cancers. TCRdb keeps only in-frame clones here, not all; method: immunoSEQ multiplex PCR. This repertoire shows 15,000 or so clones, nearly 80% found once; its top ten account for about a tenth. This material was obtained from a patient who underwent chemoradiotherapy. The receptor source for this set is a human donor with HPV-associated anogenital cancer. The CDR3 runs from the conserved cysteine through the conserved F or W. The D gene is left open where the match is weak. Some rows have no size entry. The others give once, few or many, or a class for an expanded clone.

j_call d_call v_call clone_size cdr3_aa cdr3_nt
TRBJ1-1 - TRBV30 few CAWSGQNEAFF TGTGCCTGGAGTGGACAGAACGAAGCTTTCTTT
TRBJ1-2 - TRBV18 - CASSPRTGTANYGYTF TGTGCCAGCTCACCAAGAACTGGAACAGCTAACTATGGCTACACCTTC
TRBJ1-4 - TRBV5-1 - CASRVGPEEKLFF TGCGCCAGCAGGGTAGGGCCCGAGGAAAAACTGTTTTTT
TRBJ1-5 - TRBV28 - CASSAAGSSNQPQHF TGTGCCAGCAGTGCGGCGGGGTCCAGCAATCAGCCCCAGCATTTT
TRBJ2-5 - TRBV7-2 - CASSSQGRGKTQYF TGTGCCAGCAGCTCCCAGGGGAGAGGAAAGACCCAGTACTTC
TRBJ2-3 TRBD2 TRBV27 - CASGRGNTDTQYF TGTGCCAGCGGGCGGGGGAACACAGATACGCAGTATTTT
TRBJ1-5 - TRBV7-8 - CASSLEGSGSRGQPQHF TGTGCCAGCAGCTTAGAAGGTTCCGGGTCCCGGGGTCAGCCCCAGCATTTT
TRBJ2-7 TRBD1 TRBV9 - CASSVEGGQGDYEQYF TGTGCCAGCAGCGTCGAGGGGGGACAGGGAGACTACGAGCAGTACTTC
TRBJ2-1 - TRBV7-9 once CASSLRGDAYNEQFF TGTGCCAGCAGCTTACGGGGAGATGCCTACAATGAGCAGTTCTTC
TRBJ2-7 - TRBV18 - CASSPGGATSEQYF TGTGCCAGCTCACCTGGCGGGGCCACTAGCGAGCAGTACTTC
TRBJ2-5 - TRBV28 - CASSFGGQRKTQYF TGTGCCAGCAGTTTCGGTGGGCAGAGGAAGACCCAGTACTTC
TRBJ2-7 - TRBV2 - CASSEAGGRYYEQYF TGTGCCAGCAGTGAAGCTGGTGGAAGATACTACGAGCAGTACTTC
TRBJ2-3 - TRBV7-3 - CASSPRGGGPTDTQYF TGTGCCAGCAGCCCCAGAGGGGGGGGACCCACAGATACGCAGTATTTT
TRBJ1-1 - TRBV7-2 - CASSLLGGTEAFF TGTGCCAGCAGCCTACTGGGGGGCACTGAAGCTTTCTTT
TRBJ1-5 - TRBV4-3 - CASSQDFRGNQPQHF TGCGCCAGCAGCCAAGATTTTAGGGGGAATCAGCCCCAGCATTTT
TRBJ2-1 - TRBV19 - CASRSISHNRYNEQFF TGTGCCAGTAGATCGATCAGTCATAACCGTTACAATGAGCAGTTCTTC